Listed here are 25 T cell receptor beta chains from one sample, sequenced in a study of blood T cells in healthy people across ages. Combining a sample-barcoded 5' primer with a J-beta primer mix, a second PCR ran for about 6 to 11 cycles. TCRdb used MiXCR to reprocess the 5' RACE reads, holding one entry per CDR3 protein. This table holds just under 750,000 distinct CDR3 sequences, 20% to 25% found once. The specimen was blood. These receptor sequences come from an older man in good health.

The chain uses TRBV14 and TRBJ1-2, with TRBD1 identical over 10 bases. Germline CDR1 and CDR2: SGHDN and FVKESK. V gave up 0 bases and J gave up 5 bases; unmatched junction bases: 6. The length of the CDR3 is 16 residues. The CDR3 loop is CASSQEYGTGVYGYTF. The DNA for the CDR3 is TGTGCCAGCAGCCAAGAGTATGGGACAGGGGTTTATGGCTACACCTTC. Complete variable domain (other parts from reference TRBV14 and TRBJ1-2): EAGVTQFPSHSVIEKGQTVTLRCDPISGHDNLYWYRRVMGKEIKFLLHFVKESKQDESGMPNNRFLAERTGGTYSTLKVQPAELEDSGVYFCASSQEYGTGVYGYTFGSGTRLTVV.

The CDR3 protein is CASSPRLLEDYEQYF. The CDR3 nucleotides are TGTGCCAGCAGTCCACGTCTATTAGAGGATTACGAGCAGTACTTC. The chain is built from TRBV6-2 or TRBV6-3 and TRBJ2-7; no reliable D call. Trimming stripped 5 bases from V and 4 bases from J, with 18 bases between. CDR3 length: 15 residues. Germline V gene sequence: CDR1 MNHEY, CDR2 SVGEGT.

The chain recombines TRBV5-1 with TRBJ1-4; possible D gene TRBD1, 6 bases. The V gene's germline CDR1 is SGHRS and CDR2 YFSETQ. V was shortened by 0 bases and J by 8 bases, with 11 bases between the two germline ends. The CDR3 is 14 amino acids. CDR3 sequence reads: CASSLVGAPEKLFF. The CDR3 DNA reads as TGCGCCAGCAGCTTGGTGGGGGCGCCCGAAAAACTGTTTTTT.

The chain employs TRBV18 and TRBJ2-5; D not certain. The J call may be in error: the DNA end matches TRBJ2-1 better. Germline V gives CDR1 KGHSH, CDR2 LQKENI. The length of the CDR3 is 13 residues. The CDR3 sequence: CASSRTKVDEQFF. Here the CDR3 DNA reads TGTGCCAGCTCACGAACTAAAGTCGATGAGCAGTTCTTC.

The chain is built from TRBV10-3 and TRBJ2-1; 11 bases fit TRBD2. The germline CDR1 and CDR2 sequences are ENHRY and SYGVKD. V was pared by 2 bases and J by 5 bases, with 8 bases of the junction left unmatched. This CDR3 spans 17 amino acids. In DNA, the CDR3 is TGTGCCATCAGTGAGAACTTTAGCGGGAGGGCCAACAATGAGCAGTTCTTC. Its translation is CAISENFSGRANNEQFF.

This clonotype was recorded only once. V and J are TRBV27 and TRBJ2-7; TRBD1 matches 7 bases. The CDR3 has 15 residues. CDR1 is MNHEY, CDR2 SMNVEV, per germline (reference sequence). The junction had 8 bases not matched to a gene; V was cut back by 4 bases and J by 2 bases. CDR3 amino acids: CASSSRSTGTYEQYV. The CDR3 DNA is TGTGCCAGCAGTTCCCGATCGACAGGGACCTACGAGCAGTACGTC.

This sequence joins TRBV6-2 or TRBV6-3 and TRBJ2-1, with 7 bases fitting TRBD1. Germline CDR1 is MNHEY and CDR2 is SVGEGT. The CDR3 has 15 amino acids. The ends lost 6 bases at V and 4 bases at J; junction bases unmatched: 9. The CDR3 DNA reads as TGTGCCAGCAGACTGACAGGGAGTGGATACAATGAGCAGTTCTTC. The encoded protein is CASRLTGSGYNEQFF.

Only a few counts were recorded for this clonotype. The CDR3: CASSLDWNTDTQYF. CDR3 bases: TGCGCCAGCAGCTTGGACTGGAACACAGATACGCAGTATTTT. The V call is TRBV5-1, the J call TRBJ2-3; the D is unclear. Germline CDR1 is SGHRS and CDR2 is YFSETQ. V shed 0 bases and J shed 2 bases, with 7 bases lying between them. The CDR3 is 14 residues long. Based on the CDR3 plus reference TRBV5-1 and TRBJ2-3, the full variable domain is KAGVTQTPRYLIKTRGQQVTLSCSPISGHRSVSWYQQTPGQGLQFLFEYFSETQRNKGNFPGRFSGRQFSNSRSEMNVSTLELGDSALYLCASSLDWNTDTQYFGPGTRLTVL.

CDR3 sequence: CASSPTGTIGETQYF. In nucleotides, the CDR3 is TGCGCCAGCAGCCCGACGGGCACCATAGGGGAGACCCAGTACTTC. The V call is TRBV5-1, the J call TRBJ2-5; D is uncertain. The CDR3 loop spans 15 amino acids. CDR1 and CDR2 from the germline V gene are SGHRS and YFSETQ. Trimming took off 4 bases at V and 5 bases at J, with 18 bases between the two ends.

The rearrangement joins TRBV6-5 to TRBJ1-1; no definite D call. Trimming stripped 4 bases from V and 1 base from J, with 10 bases between. The CDR3 runs 14 residues. CDR1 is MNHEY, CDR2 SVGAGI, per germline. The CDR3 reads CASSFLRTNTEAFF. The CDR3 DNA reads as TGTGCCAGCAGTTTCCTCAGGACGAACACTGAAGCTTTCTTT.

This clonotype has a handful of counts. The chain employs TRBV5-1 and TRBJ1-6, with 7 bases matching TRBD1. The CDR3 loop spans 13 amino acids. The J segment lost 8 bases and the V segment lost 5 bases, leaving 4 bases of the junction unmatched. Germline-derived CDR1 and CDR2 are SGHRS and YFSETQ. CDR3 bases: TGCGCCAGCAGACCTACAGGGGATTCACCCCTCCACTTT. This codes for CASRPTGDSPLHF.

This clonotype was observed a handful of times. The chain carries TRBV5-1 and TRBJ2-5, with D possibly matching TRBD1 (5 bases). This CDR3 contains 12 residues. The germline V gene encodes CDR1 SGHRS and CDR2 YFSETQ. V lost 7 bases to trimming and J lost 2 bases, with 9 bases between them. The CDR3 nucleotides are TGCGCCAGCCAGGGCCTACAAGAGACCCAGTACTTC. Translated: CASQGLQETQYF. Drawing the rest from reference TRBV5-1 and TRBJ2-5, the complete variable domain is KAGVTQTPRYLIKTRGQQVTLSCSPISGHRSVSWYQQTPGQGLQFLFEYFSETQRNKGNFPGRFSGRQFSNSRSEMNVSTLELGDSALYLCASQGLQETQYFGPGTRLLVL.

This clonotype showed up just a few times. This chain joins TRBV28 and TRBJ2-1; D is unclear. V shed 4 bases and J shed 15 bases, with 16 bases lying between them. Germline V gives CDR1 MDHEN, CDR2 SYDVKM. The CDR3 has 12 residues. CDR3 nucleotides: TGTGCCAGCAGTTCTCCGACCCGCGCACGGTTCTTC. Protein: CASSSPTRARFF.

V and J are TRBV12-3 or TRBV12-4 and TRBJ2-3; 11 bases agree with TRBD1. The length of the CDR3 is 15 residues. The V gene end was trimmed by 6 bases and the J gene end by 6 bases; junction bases not matched to a gene: 8. CDR3 DNA sequence: TGTGCCAGCAGCCCCGGGACAGGGGGATTTGATACGCAGTATTTT. Translating it yields CASSPGTGGFDTQYF.

This clonotype was found a few times. The J gene is TRBJ2-5, the V gene TRBV20-1; D is possibly TRBD2 (6 bases). Germline CDR1 is DFQATT and CDR2 is SNEGSKA (reference sequence). V was pared by 6 bases and J by 2 bases, with 16 bases between. This CDR3 spans 14 amino acids. CDR3 nucleotide sequence: TGCAGTGCAGGAGGGACTGCAGGACAAGAGACCCAGTACTTC. Protein product: CSAGGTAGQETQYF.

This rearrangement joins TRBV7-2 to TRBJ1-6; no firm D call. Per germline, CDR1 SGHTA and CDR2 FQGNSA. The CDR3 spans 12 residues. Trimming pared 7 bases from V and 14 bases from J, leaving 15 bases between. CDR3 protein: CASTGSSRALHF. The CDR3 DNA reads TGTGCCAGCACCGGGAGCTCTCGGGCCCTCCACTTT.

The table lists this clonotype with a few counts. The V and J genes are TRBV5-5 and TRBJ1-3, with 9 bases lining up with TRBD1. The CDR3 loop spans 18 amino acids. The trim removed 0 bases at V and 2 bases at J, leaving 9 bases unmatched. The germline V gene encodes CDR1 SGHKS and CDR2 YYEKEE (reference sequence). The CDR3, as DNA: TGTGCCAGCAGCTTGGGGACAGGGGCTGCCAGCGCTGGAAACACCATATATTTT. This encodes CASSLGTGAASAGNTIYF.

This clonotype was detected only a few times. The chain is built from TRBV20-1 and TRBJ1-2, with 10 nucleotides matching TRBD1. Germline lookup yields CDR1 DFQATT and CDR2 SNEGSKA (reference sequence). The junction had 10 bases not matched to a gene; V was cut back by 5 bases and J by 13 bases. CDR3 size: 12 residues. The CDR3 spells CSARRQGAGRTF. CDR3 sequence (DNA): TGCAGTGCTCGACGACAGGGGGCAGGTCGCACCTTC.

V is TRBV19 and J is TRBJ2-1; D call uncertain. The CDR3 runs to 13 residues. The V gene's germline CDR1 is LNHDA and CDR2 SQIVND (reference sequence). V gave up 4 bases and J gave up 10 bases, with 14 bases separating them. The CDR3 DNA sequence: TGTGCCAGTAGTACCCCTGGCCACTGGGAGCAGTTCTTC. Amino acid sequence: CASSTPGHWEQFF.

V gene TRBV18 combines with J gene TRBJ2-5; D may be TRBD2 (6 bases). The CDR3 is made up of 13 amino acids. Per the germline V gene, CDR1 is KGHSH and CDR2 is LQKENI. V dropped 2 bases and J dropped 5 bases, with 9 bases sitting between them. CDR3 sequence: CASSPGGDETQYF. CDR3 bases: TGTGCCAGCTCACCAGGCGGGGATGAGACCCAGTACTTC.

The sample holds many counts of this clonotype. This rearrangement joins TRBV7-2 to TRBJ2-1; D could derive from TRBD1 or TRBD2 (5 bases each). Germline CDR1 and CDR2: SGHTA and FQGNSA. This CDR3 is 14 amino acids long. Trimming removed 0 bases at V and 9 bases at J, with 12 bases between. As DNA, the CDR3 is TGTGCCAGCAGCTTAGCCCAGGGTGGGGGTGAGCAGTTCTTC. Protein sequence: CASSLAQGGGEQFF.

The chain uses TRBV20-1 and TRBJ1-5; D possibly corresponds to TRBD1 (5 bases). Trimming removed 1 base from V and 4 bases from J, with 20 bases in between. The CDR3 loop spans 17 amino acids. CDR1 is DFQATT and CDR2 is SNEGSKA in the germline V gene (reference sequence). For the CDR3, the DNA is TGCAGTGCTAGAGTAACGGGCCCCCGTGGGGGTAATCAGCCCCAGCATTTT. This encodes CSARVTGPRGGNQPQHF.

The chain links TRBV5-6 to TRBJ2-4; 9 nucleotides line up with TRBD1. The V gene's germline CDR1 is SGHDT and CDR2 YYEEEE. Trimming removed 3 bases from V and 8 bases from J; junction bases left unmatched: 12. The CDR3 sequence is 16 residues long. This chain's CDR3 is CASSSVKQGAGDIQYF. For the CDR3, the DNA is TGTGCCAGCAGCTCAGTCAAACAGGGGGCGGGGGACATTCAGTACTTC.

This clonotype was picked up one time. V and J are TRBV12-3 or TRBV12-4 and TRBJ2-5; 7 bases are shared with TRBD2. The CDR3 extends over 13 amino acids. V lost 1 base, J lost 13 bases, and 9 bases stayed unmatched. CDR3 DNA: TGTGCCAGCAGTTTAGTTGTGGCGGGAGCCCTGTACTTC. As protein: CASSLVVAGALYF.

There are a few counts of this clonotype. The chain has TRBV12-3 or TRBV12-4 and TRBJ1-4, with D possibly being TRBD1 (6 bases). The CDR3 spans 13 residues. Trimming stripped 8 bases from V and 8 bases from J, with 15 bases between. The CDR3 DNA reads as TGTGCCAGCTCGGACAGTCGAAACGAAAAACTGTTTTTT. Its translation is CASSDSRNEKLFF.